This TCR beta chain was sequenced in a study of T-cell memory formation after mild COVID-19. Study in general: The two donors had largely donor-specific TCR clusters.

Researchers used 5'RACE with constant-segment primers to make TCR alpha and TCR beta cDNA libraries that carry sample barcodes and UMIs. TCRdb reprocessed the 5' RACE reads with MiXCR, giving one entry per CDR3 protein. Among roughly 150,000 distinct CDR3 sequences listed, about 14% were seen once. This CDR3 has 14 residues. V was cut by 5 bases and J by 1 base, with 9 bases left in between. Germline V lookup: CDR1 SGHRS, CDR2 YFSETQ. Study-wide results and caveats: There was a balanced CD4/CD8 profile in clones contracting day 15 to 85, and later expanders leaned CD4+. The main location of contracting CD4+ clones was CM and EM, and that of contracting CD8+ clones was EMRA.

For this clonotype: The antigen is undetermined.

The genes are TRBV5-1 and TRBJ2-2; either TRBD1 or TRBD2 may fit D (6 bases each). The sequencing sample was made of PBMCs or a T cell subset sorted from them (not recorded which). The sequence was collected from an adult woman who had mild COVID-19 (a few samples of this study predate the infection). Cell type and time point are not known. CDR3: CASRRGVNTGELFF. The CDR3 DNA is TGCGCCAGCAGGAGGGGGGTGAACACCGGGGAGCTGTTTTTT.